The rows below give T cell receptor beta chains drawn from one sample of a study of shared clonotypes between healthy human individuals. This table comes from immunoSEQ multiplex PCR, and its TCRdb copy is limited to in-frame clones, with some not included. The data show about 340,000 clones, more than 60% seen once. The sample was memory CD4+ T cells sorted from blood. The receptors come from a man under 40 in good health. CDR3s include the opening cysteine and the closing phenylalanine or tryptophan.

length	J	V	CDR3
19	TRBJ1-6	TRBV18	CASSSIAGDGNFYNSPLHF
14	TRBJ1-2	TRBV7-2	CASSLDSRNYGYTF
15	TRBJ1-5	TRBV6-1	CASSAQETPNQPQHF
14	TRBJ1-1	TRBV6-5	CASRTFDGNTEAFF
15	TRBJ1-2	TRBV7-2	CASSPRALVGYGYTF
15	TRBJ2-7	TRBV9	CASSVGSSGQYEQYF
15	TRBJ2-2	TRBV5-1	CASGIAGGRTGELFF
12	TRBJ2-3	TRBV6-1	CASSLPDPTQYF
15	TRBJ2-1	TRBV10-1	CASSDQQGWGDEQFF
14	TRBJ2-7	TRBV5-1	CASSLTSESYEQYF
15	TRBJ2-1	TRBV7-8	CASSIGTSGRSEQFF
15	TRBJ2-5	TRBV6-5	CASSPTSGRGETQYF
14	TRBJ2-3	TRBV10-3	CAISGIGGTDTQYF
16	TRBJ2-1	TRBV10-2	CASTISGVSSYNEQFF
15	TRBJ1-4	TRBV5-5	CASGPIATSGAKLFF
13	TRBJ2-3	TRBV7-9	CASGKELTDTQYF
13	TRBJ2-2	TRBV25-1	CASKRANTGELFF
12	TRBJ1-2	TRBV30	CAWSGSGHGYTF
13	TRBJ1-2	TRBV7-3	CASSLRQGHGYTF
13	TRBJ2-7	TRBV19	CASSAGVRGEQYF
15	TRBJ2-7	TRBV7-9	CASSLGSVSSGEQYF
16	TRBJ1-5	TRBV2	CASSVEGGISNQPQHF
14	TRBJ1-1	TRBV10-3	CAISKGQVDTEAFF
18	TRBJ2-1	TRBV7-8	CASSSLRGGTSSYNEQFF
13	TRBJ1-3	TRBV27	CASRGTAGNTIYF